Following are 29 T cell receptor beta chains from one sample sequenced in a study of blood T cell repertoires in COVID-19. TCRdb's table, derived via immunoSEQ multiplex PCR, lists solely in-frame clones and lacks some. Of over 75,000 clones listed, roughly 80% are singletons. The source material was peripheral blood. Source of these receptors: a woman aged 70 to 79 with acute or convalescent COVID-19.

This clone came up a few times. The CDR3 coding sequence is TGTGCCAGCAGCTTAATATCAGGGTTTGGTGGCTACACCTTC. Translation: CASSLISGFGGYTF. The V and J genes are TRBV5-6 and TRBJ1-2; a possible D gene is TRBD1 (5 bases). Germline V gene lookup returns CDR1 SGHDT and CDR2 YYEEEE. The CDR3 consists of 14 residues. V lost 2 bases, J lost 7 bases, and 15 bases lay in between.

The chain carries TRBV5-1 and TRBJ2-2, with TRBD2 as a possible D gene (6 bases). Trimming took off 3 bases at V and 0 bases at J, with 12 bases between the two ends. The CDR3 sequence is 16 residues long. The germline V gene encodes CDR1 SGHRS and CDR2 YFSETQ. DNA of the CDR3: TGCGCCAGCAGCTCCTCGAGGAGGGCGAACACCGGGGAGCTGTTTTTT. Its translation is CASSSSRRANTGELFF.

The chain carries TRBV7-3 and TRBJ2-1; perhaps TRBD2 as D (6 bases). The germline V gene encodes CDR1 SGHTA and CDR2 FQGTGA. This CDR3 comprises 13 residues. The germline V and J ends were trimmed by 5 bases and 8 bases, with 13 bases remaining between them. The CDR3 here is CASSLSGGDEQFF. In DNA form, the CDR3 reads TGTGCCAGCAGCCTGTCCGGGGGAGATGAGCAGTTCTTC.

The chain couples TRBV19 to TRBJ2-4; perhaps TRBD1 as D (5 bases). Trimming stripped 5 bases from V and 8 bases from J, with 13 bases between. The CDR3 is 13 residues long. CDR1 is LNHDA and CDR2 is SQIVND in the germline V gene (reference sequence). CDR3 in amino acids: CASSFRVGDIQYF. CDR3 DNA: TGTGCCAGTAGTTTCAGGGTAGGAGACATTCAGTACTTC.

The rearrangement joins TRBV5-1 to TRBJ2-7, with 8 positions matching TRBD1. Germline CDR1 is SGHRS and CDR2 is YFSETQ. V was clipped by 5 bases and J by 2 bases; unmatched bases: 6. This CDR3 spans 14 amino acids. The CDR3 coding sequence is TGCGCCAGCAGGACCGGGACAGGTCCCTACGAGCAGTACTTC. This translates into CASRTGTGPYEQYF.

CDR3 amino acids: CAWSGAVQGFGETQYF. The CDR3 coding sequence is TGTGCCTGGAGTGGGGCTGTACAGGGTTTCGGAGAGACCCAGTACTTC. The chain is built from TRBV30 and TRBJ2-5; a weak D match, TRBD1 (6 bases). This CDR3 region has 16 residues. The germline CDR1 and CDR2 sequences are GTSNPN and SVGIG (reference sequence). The ends were cut back, 1 base at V and 4 bases at J, with 19 bases in the middle.

The chain is built from TRBV30 and TRBJ2-7; 10 positions agree with TRBD1. Germline values: CDR1 GTSNPN, CDR2 SVGIG (reference sequence). The trim removed 8 bases at V and 3 bases at J, leaving 4 bases unmatched. The CDR3 consists of 12 residues. Here the CDR3 DNA reads TGTGCCCTCAGGACAGGGGGCTACGAGCAGTACTTC. It yields the protein CALRTGGYEQYF.

The gene calls are TRBV28 and TRBJ1-2, with D possibly being TRBD1 (5 bases). Trimming pared 8 bases from V and 0 bases from J, leaving 19 bases between. Per germline, CDR1 MDHEN and CDR2 SYDVKM. The CDR3 has 16 residues. The CDR3 here is CASSPIQVKANYGYTF. DNA of the CDR3: TGTGCCAGCTCCCCGATACAGGTTAAGGCTAACTATGGCTACACCTTC.

V usage is TRBV11-2 and J usage is TRBJ1-2, with 8 positions matching TRBD1. This CDR3 has 14 amino acids. Germline CDR1 is SGHAT and CDR2 is FQNNGV. V was pared by 5 bases and J by 4 bases, with 6 bases of the junction left unmatched. The chain's CDR3 is CASSQGQGLYGYTF. The DNA for the CDR3 is TGTGCCAGCAGCCAAGGACAGGGCCTCTATGGCTACACCTTC.

V usage is TRBV5-4 and J usage is TRBJ1-1, with D perhaps matching TRBD1 (5 bases). CDR3 size: 15 residues. V lost 2 bases to trimming and J lost 0 bases, with 11 bases between them. Germline V gives CDR1 SGHNT, CDR2 YYREEE (reference sequence). As DNA, the CDR3 is TGTGCCAGCAGCTTTGGGGCTTGGTTGAACACTGAAGCTTTCTTT. This sequence encodes CASSFGAWLNTEAFF. Filled out from reference TRBV5-4 and TRBJ1-1, the complete variable domain reads ETGVTQSPTHLIKTRGQQVTLRCSSQSGHNTVSWYQQALGQGPQFIFQYYREEENGRGNFPPRFSGLQFPNYSSELNVNALELDDSALYLCASSFGAWLNTEAFFGQGTRLTVV.

The V call is TRBV18, the J call TRBJ2-5; D might be TRBD1 (6 bases). CDR1 KGHSH and CDR2 LQKENI come from the germline V gene. Trimming pared 4 bases from V and 4 bases from J, leaving 19 bases between. The CDR3 is 16 amino acids. The CDR3 bases are TGTGCCAGCTCACTAGGACCGGGACATGTAATAGAGACCCAGTACTTC. It yields the protein CASSLGPGHVIETQYF.

The chain uses TRBV10-3 and TRBJ2-1; maybe TRBD1 (5 bases). CDR3 size: 13 residues. The germline V and J ends were trimmed by 6 bases and 10 bases, with 16 bases remaining between them. CDR1 and CDR2 from the germline V gene are ENHRY and SYGVKD. The CDR3 nucleotides are TGTGCCATCAGAACAGAAGCTCCAGGGGAGCAGTTCTTC. It specifies CAIRTEAPGEQFF.

CDR3 sequence: CASSPTSGGTDTQYF. In DNA form, the CDR3 reads TGTGCCAGCAGTCCGACTAGCGGGGGTACAGATACGCAGTATTTT. The V and J genes are TRBV28 and TRBJ2-3, with 12 bases matching TRBD2. V gave up 5 bases and J gave up 3 bases; unmatched junction bases: 3. Germline CDR1 is MDHEN and CDR2 is SYDVKM. This CDR3 has 15 residues.

Note on this clone: Just one base apart from a much larger clone, this may be a read error. This sequence joins TRBV12-3 or TRBV12-4 and TRBJ1-2, with D perhaps TRBD1 (5 bases). Trimming removed 3 bases at V and 2 bases at J, with 7 bases between. The CDR3 has 13 residues. The CDR3 DNA reads TGTGCCAGCAGTTTGGCAGGGAACTATGGCTACACCTTC. Protein product: CASSLAGNYGYTF.

This chain links TRBV7-3 with TRBJ1-1; 10 positions match TRBD1. This CDR3 comprises 13 residues. The germline V gene has CDR1 SGHTA and CDR2 FQGTGA. With 2 bases clipped from V and 12 bases from J, the junction kept 6 bases outside the gene matches. The CDR3: CASSLGWDRGSFF. For the CDR3, the DNA is TGTGCCAGCAGCTTAGGTTGGGACAGGGGATCTTTCTTT. Filled out from reference TRBV7-3 and TRBJ1-1, the complete variable domain reads GAGVSQTPSNKVTEKGKYVELRCDPISGHTALYWYRQSLGQGPEFLIYFQGTGAADDSGLPNDRFFAVRPEGSVSTLKIQRTERGDSAVYLCASSLGWDRGSFFGQGTRLTVV.

The table lists this clone with many counts. The chain combines TRBV19 with TRBJ1-1; perhaps TRBD1 as D (6 bases). V lost 5 bases and J 2 bases, leaving 15 bases between the germline ends. Germline CDR1 reads LNHDA; CDR2 reads SQIVND (reference sequence). This CDR3 comprises 15 residues. Here the CDR3 DNA reads TGTGCCAGTAGTTCCCGACAGGCGATTAACACTGAAGCTTTCTTT. It yields the protein CASSSRQAINTEAFF.

The V call is TRBV4-1, the J call TRBJ1-3; D might be TRBD1 (6 bases). The CDR3 spans 15 residues. V shed 2 bases and J shed 0 bases, with 8 bases lying between them. Germline assignment: CDR1 MGHRA and CDR2 YSYEKL. Written as DNA, the CDR3 is TGCGCCAGCAGCCAACAGGGGATCTCTGGAAACACCATATATTTT. It yields the protein CASSQQGISGNTIYF.

The J gene is TRBJ1-4, the V gene TRBV28, with 9 bases fitting TRBD1. The CDR3 has 14 amino acids. The V gene end was trimmed by 7 bases and the J gene end by 8 bases; junction bases not matched to a gene: 8. The germline V gene has CDR1 MDHEN and CDR2 SYDVKM. CDR3 sequence: CASNRDRVVEKLFF. The DNA of the CDR3 is TGTGCCAGCAACCGGGACAGGGTAGTAGAAAAACTGTTTTTT.

This clone was counted between two and nine times. This chain joins TRBV5-6 and TRBJ2-3; TRBD2 agrees at 11 bases. With V trimmed by 0 bases and J by 6 bases, 9 bases remained unmatched. The CDR3 has 17 amino acids. Per the germline V gene, CDR1 is SGHDT and CDR2 is YYEEEE. The CDR3 loop is CASSLVVLAGGRDTQYF. The CDR3 coding sequence is TGTGCCAGCAGCTTGGTCGTTCTAGCGGGGGGTCGGGATACGCAGTATTTT.

V and J are TRBV11-1 and TRBJ1-6, with D maybe TRBD1 (6 bases). This CDR3 has 16 residues. V was cut by 5 bases and J by 0 bases, with 11 bases left in between. Germline CDR1 reads SGHAT; CDR2 reads FQDESV (reference sequence). The CDR3 region is CASSLDRSSYNSPLHF. The CDR3 DNA sequence: TGTGCCAGCAGCCTCGACAGGAGCTCCTATAATTCACCCCTCCACTTT.

This chain connects TRBV3-1 (or the pseudogene TRBV3-2) to TRBJ2-5; 8 bases fit TRBD2. Germline V CDR1 and CDR2: LGHDT, YNNKEL (reference sequence). V lost 7 bases to trimming and J lost 4 bases; unmatched junction nucleotides: 14. The CDR3 sequence is 16 residues long. The CDR3 here is CASTLSRMAGGETQYF. The CDR3 DNA follows: TGTGCCAGCACCCTCAGCAGGATGGCGGGGGGAGAGACCCAGTACTTC.

This clone has more than one count but fewer than ten. The rearrangement joins TRBV2 to TRBJ1-1; D not certain. The length of the CDR3 is 14 residues. Germline CDR1 SNHLY, CDR2 FYNNEI. V was trimmed by 6 bases and J by 10 bases, leaving 21 bases between them. CDR3 in DNA: TGTGCCAGCAGCTCCCCGTTTTTAAGTTCGCGAGCTTTCTTT. Its protein is CASSSPFLSSRAFF.

This clone appeared a few times. The chain employs TRBV9 and TRBJ2-2; no clear D gene. This CDR3 is built from 12 residues. Germline lookup yields CDR1 SGDLS and CDR2 YYNGEE. The germline V and J ends were trimmed by 4 bases and 6 bases, with 7 bases remaining between them. The CDR3 is CASSPLAGELFF. The CDR3 bases are TGTGCCAGCAGCCCCCTTGCCGGGGAGCTGTTTTTT.

The chain links TRBV6-5 to TRBJ2-3, with 7 bases fitting TRBD2. The CDR3 is made up of 16 amino acids. The germline CDR1 and CDR2 sequences are MNHEY and SVGAGI. The trim removed 0 bases at V and 1 base at J, leaving 4 bases unmatched. CDR3 DNA: TGTGCCAGCAGTTACTCGGCGGCGGGGGGCACAGATACGCAGTATTTT. This translates into CASSYSAAGGTDTQYF.

J is TRBJ1-2 and V is TRBV5-5; TRBD1 aligns across 9 bases. This CDR3 region has 14 residues. Germline V gene sequence: CDR1 SGHKS, CDR2 YYEKEE (reference sequence). V gave up 4 bases and J gave up 2 bases; unmatched junction bases: 3. The CDR3 region is CASSLGTGNYGYTF. CDR3 DNA: TGTGCCAGCAGCCTGGGGACAGGGAACTATGGCTACACCTTC.

The rearrangement uses TRBV29-1 and TRBJ2-5, with D possibly being TRBD1 (6 bases). There are 12 residues in the CDR3. Germline CDR1 reads SQVTM; CDR2 reads ANQGSEA. V gave up 7 bases and J gave up 1 base, with 10 bases separating them. DNA for the CDR3: TGCAGCGCTGGACAGCCCCAAGAGACCCAGTACTTC. Protein sequence: CSAGQPQETQYF.

This sequence joins TRBV5-1 and TRBJ2-1, with 13 bases that match TRBD2. The trim removed 4 bases at V and 0 bases at J, leaving 7 bases unmatched. The CDR3 contains 18 residues. CDR1 and CDR2 (germline): SGHRS, YFSETQ. CDR3 residues: CASSPGTSGVSSYNEQFF. The CDR3 bases are TGCGCCAGCAGCCCAGGGACTAGCGGGGTAAGCTCCTACAATGAGCAGTTCTTC.

The chain couples TRBV3-1 (or the pseudogene TRBV3-2) to TRBJ1-1; no clear D. The length of the CDR3 is 13 residues. V gave up 6 bases and J gave up 2 bases, with 10 bases separating them. Germline CDR1 is LGHDT and CDR2 is YNNKEL (reference sequence). CDR3 coding DNA: TGTGCCAGCAGTCAAAAACAAAACACTGAAGCTTTCTTT. Protein sequence: CASSQKQNTEAFF.

The chain couples TRBV3-1 (or the pseudogene TRBV3-2) to TRBJ2-7; a weak D match, TRBD2 (5 bases). This CDR3 spans 14 amino acids. The germline V gene encodes CDR1 LGHDT and CDR2 YNNKEL (reference sequence). Trimming left V 1 base short and J 3 bases short, with 10 bases between. The CDR3 here is CASSQGWRSYEQYF. The CDR3 DNA reads TGTGCCAGCAGCCAAGGTTGGAGGAGCTACGAGCAGTACTTC.